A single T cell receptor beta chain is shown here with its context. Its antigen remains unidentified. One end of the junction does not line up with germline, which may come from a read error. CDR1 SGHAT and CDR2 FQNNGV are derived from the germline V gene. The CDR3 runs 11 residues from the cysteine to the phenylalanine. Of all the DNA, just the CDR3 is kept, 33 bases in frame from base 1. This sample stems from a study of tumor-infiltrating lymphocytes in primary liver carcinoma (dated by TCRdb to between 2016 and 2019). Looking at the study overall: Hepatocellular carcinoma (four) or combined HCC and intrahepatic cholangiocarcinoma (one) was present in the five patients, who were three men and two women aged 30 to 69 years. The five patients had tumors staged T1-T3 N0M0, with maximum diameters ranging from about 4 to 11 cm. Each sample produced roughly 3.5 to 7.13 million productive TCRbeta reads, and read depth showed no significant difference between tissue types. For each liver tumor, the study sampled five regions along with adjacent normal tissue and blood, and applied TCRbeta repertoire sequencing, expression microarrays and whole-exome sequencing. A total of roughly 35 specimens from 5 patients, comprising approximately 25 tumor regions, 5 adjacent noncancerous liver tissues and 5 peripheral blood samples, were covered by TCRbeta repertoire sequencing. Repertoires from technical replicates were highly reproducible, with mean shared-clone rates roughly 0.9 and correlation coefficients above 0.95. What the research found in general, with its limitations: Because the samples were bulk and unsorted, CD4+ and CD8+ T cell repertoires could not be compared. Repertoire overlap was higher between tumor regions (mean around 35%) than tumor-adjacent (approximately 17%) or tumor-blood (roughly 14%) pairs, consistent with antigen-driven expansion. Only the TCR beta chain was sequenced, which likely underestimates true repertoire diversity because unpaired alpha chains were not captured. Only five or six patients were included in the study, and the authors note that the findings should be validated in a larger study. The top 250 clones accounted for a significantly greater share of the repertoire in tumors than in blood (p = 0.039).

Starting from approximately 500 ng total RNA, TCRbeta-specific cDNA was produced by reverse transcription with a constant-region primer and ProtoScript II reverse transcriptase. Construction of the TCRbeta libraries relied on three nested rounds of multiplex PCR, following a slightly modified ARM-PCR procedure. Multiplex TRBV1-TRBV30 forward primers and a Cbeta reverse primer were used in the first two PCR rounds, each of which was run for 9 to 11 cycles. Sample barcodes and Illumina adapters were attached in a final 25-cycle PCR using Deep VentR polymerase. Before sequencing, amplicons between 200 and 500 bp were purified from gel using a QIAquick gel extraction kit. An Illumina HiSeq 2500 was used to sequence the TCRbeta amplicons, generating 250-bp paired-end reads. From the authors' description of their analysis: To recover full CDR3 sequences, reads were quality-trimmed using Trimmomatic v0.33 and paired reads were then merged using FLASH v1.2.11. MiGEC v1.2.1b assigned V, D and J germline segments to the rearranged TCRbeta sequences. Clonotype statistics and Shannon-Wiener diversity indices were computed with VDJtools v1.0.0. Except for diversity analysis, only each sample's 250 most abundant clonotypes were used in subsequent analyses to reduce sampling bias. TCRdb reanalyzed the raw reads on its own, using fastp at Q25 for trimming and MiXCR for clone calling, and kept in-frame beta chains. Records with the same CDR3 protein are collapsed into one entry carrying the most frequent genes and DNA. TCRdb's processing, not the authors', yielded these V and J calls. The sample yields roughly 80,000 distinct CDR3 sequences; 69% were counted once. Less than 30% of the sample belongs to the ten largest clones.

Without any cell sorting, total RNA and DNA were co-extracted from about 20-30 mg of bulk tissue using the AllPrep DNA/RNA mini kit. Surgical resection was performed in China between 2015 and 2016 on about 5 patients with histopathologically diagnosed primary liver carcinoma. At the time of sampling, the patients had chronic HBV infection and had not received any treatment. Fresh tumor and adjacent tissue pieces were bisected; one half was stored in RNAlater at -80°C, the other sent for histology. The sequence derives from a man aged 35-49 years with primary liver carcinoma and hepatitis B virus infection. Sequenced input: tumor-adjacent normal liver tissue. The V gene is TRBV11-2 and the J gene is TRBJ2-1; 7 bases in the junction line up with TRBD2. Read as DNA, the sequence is TGTGCCTGCAGCTTGGGGGGGGAGCAGTTCTTC. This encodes CACSLGGEQFF.